This T cell receptor beta chain was captured by sequencing in a study of blood T cells in healthy people across ages. General study points: Shifts in expanded clonotypes may have been confounded by donor CMV status, which was unknown.

The CDR3 length is 14 residues. The V segment lost 7 bases and the J segment 6 bases; nucleotides outside the gene matches: 10. In germline, CDR1 is SGHRS, CDR2 YFSETQ. A sample-barcoded 5' primer and a J-beta primer mix were used in a second PCR of about 7 to 12 cycles. One entry per CDR3 protein results from TCRdb running MiXCR on the 5' RACE reads. The sample carries hundreds of thousands of distinct CDR3 sequences, approximately 30% recorded once. This clonotype was observed many times. No antigen is known for it. The source of this sequence is an elderly woman in good health. J is TRBJ1-1 and V is TRBV5-1; TRBD1 agrees at 9 bases. Material: blood. This CDR3 is CASLPLGTGSEAFF. CDR3 sequence (DNA): TGCGCCAGCCTCCCGCTGGGGACAGGGTCTGAAGCTTTCTTT. The full variable domain, in which reference TRBV5-1 and TRBJ1-1 provide the parts outside the CDR3, is KAGVTQTPRYLIKTRGQQVTLSCSPISGHRSVSWYQQTPGQGLQFLFEYFSETQRNKGNFPGRFSGRQFSNSRSEMNVSTLELGDSALYLCASLPLGTGSEAFFGQGTRLTVV.